One and the same sample provided the 18 T cell receptor beta chains below, sequenced in a study of OX40 agonist ivuxolimab in advanced cancers. Some clones are missing from TCRdb's copy, which holds only in-frame ones; the method was immunoSEQ multiplex PCR. The repertoire holds about 62,000 clones, roughly 92% seen once, with roughly 12% in the top ten. Specimen: CD4+ or CD8+ T cells sorted from blood, collected in a trial of the OX40 agonist ivuxolimab. The source of these receptors is an adult with an advanced solid tumor such as melanoma, head and neck, liver or kidney cancer.

The V and J genes are TRBV27 and TRBJ1-5; a possible D gene is TRBD1 (5 bases). CDR1 is MNHEY and CDR2 is SMNVEV in the germline V gene (reference sequence). This CDR3 is built from 14 residues. V lost 4 bases and J 2 bases, leaving 9 bases between the germline ends. The CDR3 protein is CASSWRGGNQPQHF. The DNA for the CDR3 is TGTGCCAGCAGTTGGAGGGGTGGCAATCAGCCCCAGCATTTT.

The chain has TRBV27 and TRBJ1-2; the match to TRBD1 covers 10 bases. Unmatched junction bases numbered 1, after V lost 2 bases and J lost 7 bases. CDR3 length: 13 residues. Per the germline V gene, CDR1 is MNHEY and CDR2 is SMNVEV (reference sequence). The CDR3 sequence: CASSLRTGGGYTF. CDR3 bases: TGTGCCAGCAGTTTAAGGACAGGGGGTGGCTACACCTTC.

In its sample, this clone was seen a few times. The genes are TRBV2 and TRBJ1-2; D is undetermined. CDR1 and CDR2 from the germline V gene are SNHLY and FYNNEI. V was shortened by 5 bases and J by 3 bases, with 13 bases between the two germline ends. The CDR3 is made up of 14 amino acids. CDR3 nucleotide sequence: TGTGCCAGCAGTCCGTCGGGAGGGTACTATGGCTACACCTTC. Its translation is CASSPSGGYYGYTF. Full variable domain (remainder filled in from reference TRBV2 and TRBJ1-2): EPEVTQTPSHQVTQMGQEVILRCVPISNHLYFYWYRQILGQKVEFLVSFYNNEISEKSEIFDDQFSVERPDGSNFTLKIRSTKLEDSAMYFCASSPSGGYYGYTFGSGTRLTVV.

V gene TRBV7-2 combines with J gene TRBJ2-7, with 12 nucleotides matching TRBD2. The germline CDR1 and CDR2 sequences are SGHTA and FQGNSA. Trimming took 5 bases from V and 3 from J; bases not matched to a gene: 8. This CDR3 contains 16 residues. DNA for the CDR3: TGTGCCAGCAGCCGAGGGGGACTAGCGGGCCTCTACGAGCAGTACTTC. It yields the protein CASSRGGLAGLYEQYF. The full variable domain, completed using reference TRBV7-2 and TRBJ2-7, is GAGVSQSPSNKVTEKGKDVELRCDPISGHTALYWYRQSLGQGLEFLIYFQGNSAPDKSGLPSDRFSAERTGGSVSTLTIQRTQQEDSAVYLCASSRGGLAGLYEQYFGPGTRLTVT.

The V gene is TRBV6-6, the J gene TRBJ1-5; D gene uncertain. This CDR3 spans 13 amino acids. CDR1 is MNHNY and CDR2 is SVGAGI in the germline V gene (reference sequence). Trimming shortened V by 0 bases and J by 4 bases, and 4 bases separated the two germline ends. CDR3 coding DNA: TGTGCCAGCAGTTACTCGCTGAATCAGCCCCAGCATTTT. Encoded protein: CASSYSLNQPQHF.

V and J are TRBV9 and TRBJ1-1; D perhaps matches TRBD1 (5 bases). The CDR3 runs to 12 residues. CDR1 and CDR2 (germline): SGDLS, YYNGEE. V was pared by 4 bases and J by 3 bases, with 7 bases between. DNA for the CDR3: TGTGCCAGCAGCCGAGGGGACACTGAAGCTTTCTTT. Its protein product is CASSRGDTEAFF. Together with reference TRBV9 and TRBJ1-1, the CDR3 gives the full variable domain: DSGVTQTPKHLITATGQRVTLRCSPRSGDLSVYWYQQSLDQGLQFLIQYYNGEERAKGNILERFSAQQFPDLHSELNLSSLELGDSALYFCASSRGDTEAFFGQGTRLTVV.

DNA for the CDR3: TGTGCCAGCAGTCCAGGGGGCAGGAAGGAGACCCAGTACTTC. Translation gives CASSPGGRKETQYF. V and J are TRBV6-6 and TRBJ2-5; 8 positions agree with TRBD1. V lost 5 bases and J lost 5; bases outside the gene matches: 7. Germline CDR1 and CDR2: MNHNY and SVGAGI (reference sequence). CDR3 length equals 14 residues.

The gene calls are TRBV5-1 and TRBJ1-3; tentatively, D is TRBD1 (5 bases). Trimming took 1 base from V and 2 from J, leaving 10 bases between them. Germline V gene lookup returns CDR1 SGHRS and CDR2 YFSETQ. The CDR3 sequence is 15 residues long. CDR3 residues: CASSLIRGAGNTIYF. The CDR3, as DNA: TGCGCCAGCAGCTTGATACGAGGGGCTGGAAACACCATATATTTT.

The CDR3 loop is CASSEWTANTGELFF. The CDR3 nucleotides read TGTGCCAGCAGTGAATGGACAGCCAACACCGGGGAGCTGTTTTTT. This sequence joins TRBV2 and TRBJ2-2; weak D call: TRBD1 (6 bases). CDR1 and CDR2 from the germline V gene are SNHLY and FYNNEI. Trimming stripped 2 bases from V and 2 bases from J, with 9 bases between. This CDR3 region has 15 residues.

This chain joins TRBV6-1 and TRBJ2-7, with D possibly matching TRBD1 (6 bases). This CDR3 is 15 amino acids long. CDR1 and CDR2 from the germline V gene are MNHNS and SASEGT. The V gene lost 0 bases and the J gene lost 2 bases, with 11 bases spanning the gap. The CDR3 loop reads CASSEALEGAYEQYF. Here the CDR3 DNA reads TGTGCCAGCAGTGAAGCGCTCGAGGGGGCCTACGAGCAGTACTTC.

The chain couples TRBV5-6 to TRBJ2-7; unclear D gene. Germline loops: CDR1 SGHDT, CDR2 YYEEEE. V dropped 1 base and J dropped 0 bases, with 2 bases sitting between them. The CDR3 covers 12 residues. CDR3 amino acids: CASSLLSYEQYF. The DNA of the CDR3 is TGTGCCAGCAGCTTGCTCTCCTACGAGCAGTACTTC. Complete variable domain (other parts from reference TRBV5-6 and TRBJ2-7): DAGVTQSPTHLIKTRGQQVTLRCSPKSGHDTVSWYQQALGQGPQFIFQYYEEEERQRGNFPDRFSGHQFPNYSSELNVNALLLGDSALYLCASSLLSYEQYFGPGTRLTVT.

This chain uses TRBV29-1 with TRBJ1-2; the D is unclear. This CDR3 region has 15 residues. Germline V lookup: CDR1 SQVTM, CDR2 ANQGSEA. The V and J ends lost 3 bases and 3 bases respectively, with 17 bases between them. The chain's CDR3 is CSVDWSHRTDYGYTF. In nucleotides, the CDR3 is TGCAGCGTTGATTGGAGCCACCGAACAGACTATGGCTACACCTTC.

This chain joins TRBV9 and TRBJ2-3; D possibly matches TRBD1 or TRBD2 (5 bases each). Germline V CDR1 and CDR2: SGDLS, YYNGEE. This CDR3 is 12 amino acids long. V lost 0 bases to trimming and J lost 10 bases, with 9 bases between them. The CDR3 coding sequence is TGTGCCAGCAGCGTAGGGGGGTCCCCGCAGTATTTT. Amino acid sequence: CASSVGGSPQYF.

The CDR3 loop reads CASRAGTGATYEQYF. The CDR3 DNA sequence: TGTGCCAGCAGGGCTGGGACAGGGGCGACATACGAGCAGTACTTC. The chain recombines TRBV6-1 with TRBJ2-7; 10 bases line up with TRBD1. Germline trimming cut 6 bases from V and 4 bases from J; bases unmatched to any gene: 9. CDR3 size: 15 residues. Germline assignment: CDR1 MNHNS and CDR2 SASEGT.

V and J are TRBV11-2 and TRBJ2-7, with D possibly matching TRBD1 (6 bases). The germline V gene has CDR1 SGHAT and CDR2 FQNNGV. V gave up 4 bases and J gave up 3 bases, with 16 bases separating them. The CDR3 sequence is 15 residues long. The CDR3 spells CASSSLVGAVYEQYF. The CDR3 DNA is TGTGCCAGCAGCTCCTTGGTGGGGGCAGTCTACGAGCAGTACTTC.

The gene calls are TRBV27 and TRBJ2-7, with 9 positions matching TRBD2. The CDR3 length is 14 residues. The trim removed 3 bases at V and 5 bases at J, leaving 5 bases unmatched. CDR1 and CDR2 from the germline V gene are MNHEY and SMNVEV (reference sequence). The CDR3 sequence: CASSFSGRGNEQYF. Here the CDR3 DNA reads TGTGCCAGCAGTTTTAGCGGGAGAGGGAACGAGCAGTACTTC.

This clone was recorded only once. The rearrangement uses TRBV11-2 and TRBJ2-5; 9 nucleotides line up with TRBD2. CDR1 SGHAT and CDR2 FQNNGV come from the germline V gene. This CDR3 spans 14 amino acids. Losses at the gene ends were 3 bases for V and 5 bases for J; bases not matched to a gene: 4. This chain's CDR3 is CASSLRGGLETQYF. Written as DNA, the CDR3 is TGTGCCAGCAGCTTGCGGGGGGGCCTGGAGACCCAGTACTTC. Together with reference TRBV11-2 and TRBJ2-5, the CDR3 gives the full variable domain: EAGVAQSPRYKIIEKRQSVAFWCNPISGHATLYWYQQILGQGPKLLIQFQNNGVVDDSQLPKDRFSAERLKGVDSTLKIQPAKLEDSAVYLCASSLRGGLETQYFGPGTRLLVL.

V usage is TRBV7-2 and J usage is TRBJ1-1; D remains unclear. Per germline, CDR1 SGHTA and CDR2 FQGNSA. The ends were cut back, 5 bases at V and 1 base at J, with 14 bases in the middle. The CDR3 is 15 amino acids. Here the CDR3 reads CASSQDGPQNTEAFF. CDR3 in DNA: TGTGCCAGCAGCCAGGACGGACCTCAGAACACTGAAGCTTTCTTT.